These 10 T cell receptor beta chains came from one sample sequenced in a study of blood T cell repertoires in COVID-19. Sequencing used immunoSEQ multiplex PCR; TCRdb keeps in-frame clones, though not all of them. The sample lists 250,000 to 300,000 clones; about 86% were seen once. Sequencing was done on a sample of peripheral blood. The source is a woman in her 70s with COVID-19, enrolled during active disease.

V is TRBV29-1 and J is TRBJ1-2, with TRBD1 matching 8 bases. The CDR3 totals 12 residues. Germline-derived CDR1 and CDR2 are SQVTM and ANQGSEA. Trimming cost V 8 bases and J 4 bases; bases outside gene matches: 6. The CDR3 sequence is CSSWTGPYGYTF. The CDR3 DNA follows: TGCAGCTCTTGGACAGGGCCCTATGGCTACACCTTC.

The V and J genes are TRBV6-6 and TRBJ2-4; tentatively, D is TRBD1 (6 bases). The ends were cut back, 4 bases at V and 0 bases at J, with 10 bases in the middle. The CDR3 has 15 amino acids. Germline assignment: CDR1 MNHNY and CDR2 SVGAGI (reference sequence). CDR3 protein: CASSSDSLAKNIQYF. CDR3 nucleotide sequence: TGTGCCAGCAGTTCGGACAGTTTAGCCAAAAACATTCAGTACTTC.

For the CDR3, the DNA is TGTGCCAGCAGAGGACAGGGGGGCTCCTACGAGCAGTACTTC. This gives the protein CASRGQGGSYEQYF. The chain carries TRBV25-1 and TRBJ2-7; 10 bases match TRBD1. The CDR3 consists of 14 residues. Looked up from germline, CDR1 is MGHDK and CDR2 is SYGVNS. The junction had 2 bases not matched to a gene; V was cut back by 6 bases and J by 0 bases.

The chain combines TRBV25-1 with TRBJ2-7; the match to TRBD2 covers 13 bases. The CDR3 has 18 residues. Unmatched junction bases numbered 15, after V lost 8 bases and J lost 2 bases. Germline assignment: CDR1 MGHDK and CDR2 SYGVNS. CDR3: CASWNETSGGRCTYEQYF. The CDR3 DNA reads TGTGCCAGCTGGAACGAGACTAGCGGGGGGCGCTGTACCTACGAGCAGTACTTC.

The gene calls are TRBV7-8 and TRBJ2-6; maybe TRBD2 (6 bases). Trimming cost V 1 base and J 19 bases, with 14 bases left between them. The CDR3 has 12 amino acids. Germline CDR1 SGHVS, CDR2 FQNEAQ. For the CDR3, the DNA is TGTGCCAGCAGCTTAGGGGAGGATGGCAAAACTTTC. Translation: CASSLGEDGKTF.

This chain uses TRBV2 with TRBJ2-7; weak D call: TRBD1 (5 bases). Germline V CDR1 and CDR2: SNHLY, FYNNEI. V was shortened by 6 bases and J by 2 bases, with 14 bases between the two germline ends. This CDR3 contains 14 residues. The CDR3 DNA reads TGTGCCAGCAGAATGCAGGGCCCTACCTACGAGCAGTACTTC. Amino acids: CASRMQGPTYEQYF. Looking up the rest from reference TRBV2 and TRBJ2-7 gives the full variable domain: EPEVTQTPSHQVTQMGQEVILRCVPISNHLYFYWYRQILGQKVEFLVSFYNNEISEKSEIFDDQFSVERPDGSNFTLKIRSTKLEDSAMYFCASRMQGPTYEQYFGPGTRLTVT.

This clone has just one count. The chain uses TRBV4-3 and TRBJ2-7; no reliable D call. The CDR3 contains 15 residues. The germline V and J ends were trimmed by 1 base and 3 bases, with 13 bases remaining between them. Germline-derived CDR1 and CDR2 are LGHNA and YSLEER. CDR3 DNA sequence: TGCGCCAGCAGCCAAGGTTACGCTGCGAGCTACGAGCAGTACTTC. Its translation: CASSQGYAASYEQYF.

This chain connects TRBV5-4 to TRBJ2-3; 7 bases fit TRBD1. The J segment lost 0 bases and the V segment lost 9 bases, leaving 10 bases of the junction unmatched. Germline CDR1 and CDR2: SGHNT and YYREEE (reference sequence). The length of the CDR3 is 15 residues. CDR3 loop: CAIPGRGISTDTQYF. In DNA form, the CDR3 reads TGTGCCATTCCCGGCAGGGGGATCAGCACAGATACGCAGTATTTT.

This sequence joins TRBV4-1 and TRBJ2-7; tentatively, D is TRBD1 (5 bases). V dropped 2 bases and J dropped 5 bases, with 10 bases sitting between them. Germline assignment: CDR1 MGHRA and CDR2 YSYEKL. The CDR3 length is 13 residues. The CDR3 sequence is CASSQRQGNEQYF. For the CDR3, the DNA is TGCGCCAGCAGCCAAAGGCAGGGCAACGAGCAGTACTTC.

The chain employs TRBV11-2 and TRBJ2-7, with 15 bases that match TRBD2. V lost 5 bases and J lost 1; bases outside the gene matches: 6. The CDR3 consists of 17 residues. Germline V gives CDR1 SGHAT, CDR2 FQNNGV. In nucleotides, the CDR3 is TGTGCCAGCAGCCCAACCGGGACTAGCGGGGGGTCCTACGAGCAGTACTTC. It specifies CASSPTGTSGGSYEQYF.